The 2 T cell receptor beta chains below all came from one sample that was sequenced in a study of shared clonotypes between healthy human individuals. Naive CD8 populations comprised CD45RO-negative cells positively selected for CCR7, excluding terminally differentiated effector memory CD45RA+ cells. TCRdb's copy holds only in-frame clones and misses some; the assay was immunoSEQ multiplex PCR. The sample consists of about 2,200,000 clones, 90% to 95% of them appearing once. The sample comprised naive CD8+ T cells from PBMCs. The receptors originated from a man aged 18 to 29 in good health. Some clones in this sample may be carry-over from other donors' samples.

This chain links TRBV28 with TRBJ2-7; D is undetermined. Trimming left V 4 bases short and J 0 bases short, with 13 bases between. The germline V gene has CDR1 MDHEN and CDR2 SYDVKM. The CDR3 sequence is 15 residues long. The CDR3 loop reads CASSSFSISSYEQYF. In nucleotides, the CDR3 is TGTGCCAGCAGTTCATTTAGCATTTCCTCCTACGAGCAGTACTTC.

This clone was seen a single time. The chain carries TRBV29-1 and TRBJ2-3; TRBD2 matches 12 bases. CDR3 length: 16 residues. Trimming cost V 6 bases and J 5 bases; bases outside gene matches: 12. CDR1 is SQVTM, CDR2 ANQGSEA, per germline. This chain's CDR3 is CSVLNYPGLAGDTQYF. Here the CDR3 DNA reads TGCAGCGTACTGAACTATCCGGGACTAGCGGGAGATACGCAGTATTTT.